This T cell receptor (beta chain) was captured in a study of cytomegalovirus exposure and HLA in healthy donors. In the case of this clone: What it binds is not known.

Primers for the PCR totalled 60 Vbeta and 13 Jbeta. As processed by the authors: In a later analysis, 75 million to 95 million unique TCR beta chains included roughly 11 million shared by two or more donors. Profiling relied on immunoSEQ multiplex PCR, and the TCRdb table lists in-frame clones only, not all of them. V, J and clone size reflect that table, while D and trimming were determined from the DNA. In the table there are fewer than 200,000 clones, less than 90% of which are singletons. CDR1 is MNHNS, CDR2 SASEGT, per germline. V lost 6 bases and J 2 bases, leaving 13 bases between the germline ends. This CDR3 is built from 14 residues. General study results and limits: The authors later found HLA-associated TCR beta chains more clonally expanded than equally common others. Most of the TCR beta V segments (in an earlier analysis) were productive either about 87% or about 30% of the time.

The chain uses TRBV6-1 and TRBJ2-5; D unclear. The sample taken for sequencing was PBMCs. The receptor comes from a woman aged 50 to 60 in good health and CMV-seropositive. CDR3 coding DNA: TGTGCCAGCAGGGCTCTAGGCCTACAAGAGACCCAGTACTTC. This encodes CASRALGLQETQYF.